These T cell receptor beta chains were read from a single sample in a study of cytomegalovirus exposure and HLA in healthy donors. The repertoire was sequenced with immunoSEQ multiplex PCR; TCRdb's copy has only in-frame clones and lacks some. The repertoire holds fewer than 200,000 clones, with more than 75% as singletons. The material sequenced was PBMCs. The source of these receptors is a man aged 25 to 45 in good health and CMV-seropositive. CDR3s include the opening cysteine and the closing phenylalanine or tryptophan. D genes are given only for firm matches. A clone size is listed for some rows: how often the clone was seen (once, few, many), or a class if it is expanded.

clone size | D gene | J gene | V gene | CDR3 DNA | CDR3 protein
many | NA | TRBJ2-7 | TRBV5-1 | TGCGCCAGCAGCTTTTGGGGAAACTCCTACGAGCAGTACTTC | CASSFWGNSYEQYF
NA | NA | TRBJ1-1 | TRBV9 | TGTGCCAGCAGCGTAGCCGGGGGCAACACTGAAGCTTTCTTT | CASSVAGGNTEAFF
NA | NA | TRBJ2-6 | TRBV29-1 | TGCAGCGTCATCCTAGGGCACTCTGGGGCCAACGTCCTGACTTTC | CSVILGHSGANVLTF
NA | NA | TRBJ1-2 | TRBV5-4 | TGTGCCAGCAGCTTACACTATGGCTACACCTTC | CASSLHYGYTF
NA | NA | TRBJ1-2 | TRBV18 | TGTGCCAGCTCACCACCAGGACCTCCGGAGGGCTACACCTTC | CASSPPGPPEGYTF
once | NA | TRBJ1-1 | TRBV4-1 | TGCGCCAGCAGCCAAGATCGATGGGTCGAAGCTTTCTTT | CASSQDRWVEAFF
NA | TRBD2 | TRBJ2-5 | TRBV5-1 | TGCGCCAGCAGCCGAACAGGACTAGCGGGAGGAGGGGGGGAGACCCAGTACTTC | CASSRTGLAGGGGETQYF
NA | NA | TRBJ1-2 | TRBV7-9 | TGTGCCAGCAGCTCCAACCTAGGGCATGGCTACACCTTC | CASSSNLGHGYTF
NA | NA | TRBJ1-5 | TRBV6-6 | TGTGCCAGCATAAGAGACAGAAATAGCAATCAGCCCCAGCATTTT | CASIRDRNSNQPQHF
NA | NA | TRBJ1-1 | TRBV6-6 | TGTGCCAGCAGGGGGGCAGGGGTGGAAGGTTTCTTT | CASRGAGVEGFF
NA | TRBD1 | TRBJ1-5 | TRBV5-6 | TGTGCCAGCAGCTTGGACAGGGGGCAGCCCCAGCATTTT | CASSLDRGQPQHF
NA | NA | TRBJ2-7 | TRBV18 | TGTGCCAGCTCACCGGCGGGGTTAGTCTACGAGCAGTACTTC | CASSPAGLVYEQYF
NA | NA | TRBJ1-5 | TRBV27 | TGTGCCAGCAGTGTAGGGGTGGAGGTTCAGCCCCAGCATTTT | CASSVGVEVQPQHF
NA | NA | TRBJ2-7 | TRBV4-1 | TGCGCCAGCAGCCAGGTAATGGGGTTACCTACCGAGCAGTACTTC | CASSQVMGLPTEQYF
NA | TRBD1 | TRBJ1-6 | TRBV4-1 | TGCGCCAGCAGCCAGAGTACAGGGGCGAATTCACCCCTCCACTTT | CASSQSTGANSPLHF
NA | TRBD2 | TRBJ2-7 | TRBV11-2 | TGTGCCAGCAGCCCCCCTAGCGGGGGCTACGAGCAGTACTTC | CASSPPSGGYEQYF
few | NA | TRBJ2-7 | TRBV6-5 | TGTGCCAGCAGTTCTCGGCCCGGGGGACACGAGCAGTACTTC | CASSSRPGGHEQYF
NA | NA | TRBJ2-5 | TRBV6-1 | TGTGCCAGCAGTCCTCGGGTGGGGGACAATCAGTACTTC | CASSPRVGDNQYF
NA | NA | TRBJ2-7 | TRBV4-3 | TGCGCCAGCAGCCAACACAGGACCTACGAGCAGTACTTC | CASSQHRTYEQYF
NA | NA | TRBJ2-7 | TRBV5-6 | TGTGCCAGCAGCTTGATGGGCGACGAGCAGTACTTC | CASSLMGDEQYF
NA | NA | TRBJ1-1 | TRBV9 | TGTGCCAGCAGCGCGAATGGGTACACTGAAGCTTTCTTT | CASSANGYTEAFF
NA | NA | TRBJ1-2 | TRBV15 | TGTGCCACCAGCAGGGGACTACGTGGCTACACCTTC | CATSRGLRGYTF
NA | NA | TRBJ2-4 | TRBV2 | TGTGCCAGCAGTGACGAGGCAGGGGCGGTGGACATTCAGTACTTC | CASSDEAGAVDIQYF
NA | NA | TRBJ2-7 | TRBV19 | TGTGCCAGCCGCGTGGAAGATCAACTCGCCTACGAGCAGTACTTC | CASRVEDQLAYEQYF
NA | NA | TRBJ2-7 | TRBV5-1 | TGCGCCAGCAGACACGACAGCGGCTACGAGCAGTACTTC | CASRHDSGYEQYF
NA | NA | TRBJ2-3 | TRBV27 | TGTGCCAGCAGTTTGACAGAGTTTCCTGGCACAGATACGCAGTATTTT | CASSLTEFPGTDTQYF
once | TRBD1 | TRBJ2-7 | TRBV6-6 | TGTGCCAGCAGCCCGGACAGGAGCTCCTACGAGCAGTACTTC | CASSPDRSSYEQYF
NA | TRBD1 | TRBJ2-7 | TRBV27 | TGTGCCAGCAGCACCCCCGGGACAGGAACCTACGAGCAGTACTTC | CASSTPGTGTYEQYF
few | NA | TRBJ1-2 | TRBV11-3 | TGTGCCAGCAGCTTAGATCAGGTGGCTGGCTACACCTTC | CASSLDQVAGYTF
NA | NA | TRBJ1-1 | TRBV20-1 | TGCAGTGGTTTCAAGGGCACTGAAGCTTTCTTT | CSGFKGTEAFF
NA | TRBD1 | TRBJ2-7 | TRBV5-1 | TGCGCCAGCAGCTTCGAGACAGGGTCCTACTACGAGCAGTACTTC | CASSFETGSYYEQYF
NA | TRBD1 | TRBJ1-6 | TRBV4-3 | TGCGCCAGCAGCCAAGTTACAGGGGGAGGCAATTCACCCCTCCACTTT | CASSQVTGGGNSPLHF
hyperexpanded | TRBD1 | TRBJ2-5 | TRBV6-5 | TGTGCCAGCACCGGCCCTGGACAGGGGGAGACCCAGTACTTC | CASTGPGQGETQYF
NA | NA | TRBJ2-3 | TRBV7-6 | TGTGCCAGCAGCTTAGGGGGCCTCCTAAACACAGATACGCAGTATTTT | CASSLGGLLNTDTQYF
NA | TRBD1 | TRBJ2-7 | TRBV27 | TGTGCCAGCGCCTCGGGGACAGGGACCTACGAGCAGTACTTC | CASASGTGTYEQYF
NA | NA | TRBJ1-1 | TRBV6-5 | TGTGCCAGCAGTTACTCGAACCTAGTGAACACTGAAGCTTTCTTT | CASSYSNLVNTEAFF
NA | TRBD2 | TRBJ2-3 | TRBV7-2 | TGTGCCAGCAGCCCGAGGACTAGCGGAGATACGCAGTATTTT | CASSPRTSGDTQYF
NA | TRBD1 | TRBJ2-2 | TRBV7-2 | TGTGCCAGCAGCCGACAATTCGGGACAGCCGGGGAGCTGTTTTTT | CASSRQFGTAGELFF
NA | NA | TRBJ1-1 | TRBV6-5 | TGTGCCAGCAGTTTGGCCATGAACACTGAAGCTTTCTTT | CASSLAMNTEAFF
NA | NA | TRBJ2-1 | TRBV5-4 | TGTGCCAGCAGCTTGGGGGGGCTTTACAATGAGCAGTTCTTC | CASSLGGLYNEQFF
NA | TRBD2 | TRBJ2-2 | TRBV4-3 | TGCGCCAGCAGCCCAGGACTAGTCCGGCCCGGGGAGCTGTTTTTT | CASSPGLVRPGELFF
NA | NA | TRBJ1-5 | TRBV25-1 | TGTGCCAGCAGTGGCGATGGGAGGGGTCAGCCCCAGCATTTT | CASSGDGRGQPQHF
NA | NA | TRBJ2-7 | TRBV6-5 | TGTGCCAGCAGTTACTCGGCCAGGATCTACGAGCAGTACTTC | CASSYSARIYEQYF
NA | NA | TRBJ1-6 | TRBV7-8 | TGTGCCAGCATGCCAGGGGCGGGTTCACCCCTCCACTTT | CASMPGAGSPLHF
NA | NA | TRBJ1-6 | TRBV7-2 | TGTGCCAGCAGCTTACAGGGGACCTATTCACCCCTCCACTTT | CASSLQGTYSPLHF
NA | NA | TRBJ1-2 | TRBV28 | TGTGCCAGCAGTACTTCCGGGACCATCTATGGCTACACCTTC | CASSTSGTIYGYTF
once | NA | TRBJ1-1 | TRBV2 | TGTGCCAGCAAGAGGGATCTGAACACTGAAGCTTTCTTT | CASKRDLNTEAFF
NA | NA | TRBJ1-6 | TRBV12-5 | TGTGCTAGTGGTTCAGGGGTCGAGAATTCACCCCTCCACTTT | CASGSGVENSPLHF
NA | TRBD2 | TRBJ2-7 | TRBV5-4 | TGTGCCAGCAGCCCTAAAGCGGGAGCCTCCTACGAGCAGTACTTC | CASSPKAGASYEQYF
NA | TRBD1 | TRBJ2-3 | TRBV19 | TGTGCCAGTAGTATTCGGCCAGGGGGCTCCACAGATACGCAGTATTTT | CASSIRPGGSTDTQYF
NA | NA | TRBJ1-1 | TRBV7-9 | TGTGCCAGCTCCCGAGTCCTCATGAACACTGAAGCTTTCTTT | CASSRVLMNTEAFF
few | NA | TRBJ2-7 | TRBV5-6 | TGTGCCAGCAGCTTGGATCCAGCCTACGAGCAGTACTTC | CASSLDPAYEQYF
NA | NA | TRBJ2-7 | TRBV7-9 | TGTGCCAGCAGCTGGCTGGGGGACGAGCAGTACTTC | CASSWLGDEQYF